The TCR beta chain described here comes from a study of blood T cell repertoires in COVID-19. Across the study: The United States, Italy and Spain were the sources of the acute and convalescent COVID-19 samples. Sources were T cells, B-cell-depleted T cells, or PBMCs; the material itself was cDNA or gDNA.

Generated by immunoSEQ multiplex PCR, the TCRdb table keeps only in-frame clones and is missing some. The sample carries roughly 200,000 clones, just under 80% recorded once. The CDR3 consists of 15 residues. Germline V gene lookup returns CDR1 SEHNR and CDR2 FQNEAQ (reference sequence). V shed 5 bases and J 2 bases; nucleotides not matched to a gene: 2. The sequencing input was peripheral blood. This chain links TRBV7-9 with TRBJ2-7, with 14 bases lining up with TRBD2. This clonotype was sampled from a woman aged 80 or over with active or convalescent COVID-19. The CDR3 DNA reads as TGTGCCAGCAGCGGGGGACTAGCGGGGGCCTACGAGCAGTACTTC. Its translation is CASSGGLAGAYEQYF.